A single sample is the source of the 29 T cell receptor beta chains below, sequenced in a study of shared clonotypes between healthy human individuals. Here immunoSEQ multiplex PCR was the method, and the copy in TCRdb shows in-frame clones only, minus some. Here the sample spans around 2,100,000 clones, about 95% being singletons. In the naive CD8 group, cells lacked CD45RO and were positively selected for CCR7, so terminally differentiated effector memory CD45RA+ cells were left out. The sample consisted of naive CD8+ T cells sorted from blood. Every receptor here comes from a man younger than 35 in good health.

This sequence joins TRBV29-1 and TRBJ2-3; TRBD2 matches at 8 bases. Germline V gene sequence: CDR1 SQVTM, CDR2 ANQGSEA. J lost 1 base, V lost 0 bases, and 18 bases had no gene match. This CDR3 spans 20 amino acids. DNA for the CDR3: TGCAGCGTTGAAGATCGGAGGAGCGGGGGAGCCTTCCTTGGCACAGATACGCAGTATTTT. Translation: CSVEDRRSGGAFLGTDTQYF.

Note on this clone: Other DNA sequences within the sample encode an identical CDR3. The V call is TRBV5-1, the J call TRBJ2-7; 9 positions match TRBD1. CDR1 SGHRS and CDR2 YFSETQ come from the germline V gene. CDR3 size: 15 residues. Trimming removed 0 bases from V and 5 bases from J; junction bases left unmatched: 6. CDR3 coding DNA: TGCGCCAGCAGCTTGGCGACAGGGGGGATTGACGAGCAGTACTTC. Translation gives CASSLATGGIDEQYF.

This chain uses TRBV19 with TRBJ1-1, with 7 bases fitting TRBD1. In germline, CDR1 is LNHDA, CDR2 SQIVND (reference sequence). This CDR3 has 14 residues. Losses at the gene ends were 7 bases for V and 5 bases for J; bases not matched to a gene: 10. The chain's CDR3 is CASNYRGQGTEAFF. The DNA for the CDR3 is TGTGCCAGTAATTATAGGGGGCAGGGAACTGAAGCTTTCTTT.

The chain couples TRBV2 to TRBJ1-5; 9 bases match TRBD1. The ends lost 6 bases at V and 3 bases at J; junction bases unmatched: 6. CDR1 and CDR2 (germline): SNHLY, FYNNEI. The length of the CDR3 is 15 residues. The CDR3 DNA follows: TGTGCCAGCAGGGCCGGGACAGGGATCAATCAGCCCCAGCATTTT. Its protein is CASRAGTGINQPQHF.

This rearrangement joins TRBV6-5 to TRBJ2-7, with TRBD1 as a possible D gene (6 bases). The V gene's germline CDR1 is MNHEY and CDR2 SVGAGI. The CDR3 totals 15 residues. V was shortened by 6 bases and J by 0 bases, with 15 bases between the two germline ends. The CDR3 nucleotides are TGTGCCAGCAGCTCAACCAGGGACAACTCCTACGAGCAGTACTTC. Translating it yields CASSSTRDNSYEQYF.

CDR3 nucleotide sequence: TGCGCCAGCAGCCAAGGGTCGCTAGCGGGCGTCTACGAGCAGTACTTC. Its protein product is CASSQGSLAGVYEQYF. The J gene is TRBJ2-7, the V gene TRBV4-3, with TRBD2 matching over 8 bases. CDR1 is LGHNA, CDR2 YSLEER, per germline. The length of the CDR3 is 16 residues. The J segment lost 3 bases and the V segment lost 1 base, leaving 8 bases of the junction unmatched.

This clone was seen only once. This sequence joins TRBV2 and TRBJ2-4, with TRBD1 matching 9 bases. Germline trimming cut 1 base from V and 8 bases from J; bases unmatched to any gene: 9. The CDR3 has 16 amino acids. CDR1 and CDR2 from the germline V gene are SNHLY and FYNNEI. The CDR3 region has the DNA TGTGCCAGCAGTGAAGATCCGGGACAGGGAGTGGACATTCAGTACTTC. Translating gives CASSEDPGQGVDIQYF. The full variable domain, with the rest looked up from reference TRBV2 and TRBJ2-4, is EPEVTQTPSHQVTQMGQEVILRCVPISNHLYFYWYRQILGQKVEFLVSFYNNEISEKSEIFDDQFSVERPDGSNFTLKIRSTKLEDSAMYFCASSEDPGQGVDIQYFGAGTRLSVL.

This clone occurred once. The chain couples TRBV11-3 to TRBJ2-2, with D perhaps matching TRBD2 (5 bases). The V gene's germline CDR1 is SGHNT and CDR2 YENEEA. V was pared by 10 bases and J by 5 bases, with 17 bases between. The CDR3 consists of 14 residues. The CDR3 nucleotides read TGTGCCATCAACCCTGGACTTATAACCGGGGAGCTGTTTTTT. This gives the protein CAINPGLITGELFF.

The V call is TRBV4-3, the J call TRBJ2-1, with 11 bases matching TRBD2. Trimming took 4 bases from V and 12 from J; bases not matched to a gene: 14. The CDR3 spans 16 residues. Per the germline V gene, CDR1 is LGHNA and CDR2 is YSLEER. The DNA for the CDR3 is TGCGCCAGCAGCCCGAATCCACTAGCGGGGGACACTTTGCAGTTCTTC. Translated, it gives CASSPNPLAGDTLQFF.

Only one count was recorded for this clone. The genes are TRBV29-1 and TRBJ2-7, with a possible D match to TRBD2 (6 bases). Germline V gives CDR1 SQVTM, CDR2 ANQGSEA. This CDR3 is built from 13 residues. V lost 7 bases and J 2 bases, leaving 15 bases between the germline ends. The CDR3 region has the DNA TGCAGCGCCAATCAGGGAGGCGCCTACGAGCAGTACTTC. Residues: CSANQGGAYEQYF.

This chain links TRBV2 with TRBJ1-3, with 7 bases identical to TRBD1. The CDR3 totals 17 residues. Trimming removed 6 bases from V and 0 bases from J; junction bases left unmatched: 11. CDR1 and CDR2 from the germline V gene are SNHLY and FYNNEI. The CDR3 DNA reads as TGTGCCAGCAGCGACCTCACAGGGGCCGTCTCTGGAAACACCATATATTTT. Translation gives CASSDLTGAVSGNTIYF. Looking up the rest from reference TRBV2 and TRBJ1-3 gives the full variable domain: EPEVTQTPSHQVTQMGQEVILRCVPISNHLYFYWYRQILGQKVEFLVSFYNNEISEKSEIFDDQFSVERPDGSNFTLKIRSTKLEDSAMYFCASSDLTGAVSGNTIYFGEGSWLTVV.

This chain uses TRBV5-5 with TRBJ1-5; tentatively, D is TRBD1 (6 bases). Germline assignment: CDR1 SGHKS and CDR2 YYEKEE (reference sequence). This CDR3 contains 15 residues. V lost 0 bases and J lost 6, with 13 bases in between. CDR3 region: CASSLGQGRGQPQHF. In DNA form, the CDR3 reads TGTGCCAGCAGCTTGGGGCAGGGGAGGGGTCAGCCCCAGCATTTT.

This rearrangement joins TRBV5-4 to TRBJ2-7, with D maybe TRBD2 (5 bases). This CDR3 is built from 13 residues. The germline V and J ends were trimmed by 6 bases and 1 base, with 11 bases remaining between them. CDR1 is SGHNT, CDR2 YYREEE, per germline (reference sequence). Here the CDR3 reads CASTRTGSYEQYF. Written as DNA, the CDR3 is TGTGCCAGCACCAGGACGGGATCCTACGAGCAGTACTTC.

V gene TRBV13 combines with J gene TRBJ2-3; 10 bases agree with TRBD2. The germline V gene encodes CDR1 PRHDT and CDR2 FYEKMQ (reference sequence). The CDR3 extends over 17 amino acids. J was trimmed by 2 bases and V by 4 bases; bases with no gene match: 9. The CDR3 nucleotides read TGTGCCAGCAGCTCCCCCGGACTAGCGGAAATCACAGATACGCAGTATTTT. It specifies CASSSPGLAEITDTQYF.

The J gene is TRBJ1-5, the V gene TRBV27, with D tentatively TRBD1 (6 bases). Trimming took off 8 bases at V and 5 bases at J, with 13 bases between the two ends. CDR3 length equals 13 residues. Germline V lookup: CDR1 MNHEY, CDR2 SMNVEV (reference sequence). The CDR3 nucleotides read TGTGCCAGCGCCGCAGGGGCGGATCAGCCCCAGCATTTT. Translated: CASAAGADQPQHF.

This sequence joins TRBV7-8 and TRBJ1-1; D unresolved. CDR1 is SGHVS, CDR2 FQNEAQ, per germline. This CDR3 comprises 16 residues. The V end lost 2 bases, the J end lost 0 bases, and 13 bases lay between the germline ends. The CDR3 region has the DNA TGTGCCAGCAGCTTACCCCCCGAGGCCATGAACACTGAAGCTTTCTTT. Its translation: CASSLPPEAMNTEAFF.

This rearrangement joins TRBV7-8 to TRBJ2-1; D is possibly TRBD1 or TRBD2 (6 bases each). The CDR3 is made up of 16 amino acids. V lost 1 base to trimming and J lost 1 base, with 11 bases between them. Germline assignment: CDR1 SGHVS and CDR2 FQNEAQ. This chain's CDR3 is CASSLEGGLSYNEQFF. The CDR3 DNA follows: TGTGCCAGCAGCTTAGAAGGGGGGCTATCCTACAATGAGCAGTTCTTC.

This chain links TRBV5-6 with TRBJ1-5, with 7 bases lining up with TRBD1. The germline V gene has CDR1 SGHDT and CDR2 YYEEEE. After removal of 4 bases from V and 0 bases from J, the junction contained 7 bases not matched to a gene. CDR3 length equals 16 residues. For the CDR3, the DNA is TGTGCCAGCAGCGATGGGACAGCAACTAGCAATCAGCCCCAGCATTTT. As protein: CASSDGTATSNQPQHF.

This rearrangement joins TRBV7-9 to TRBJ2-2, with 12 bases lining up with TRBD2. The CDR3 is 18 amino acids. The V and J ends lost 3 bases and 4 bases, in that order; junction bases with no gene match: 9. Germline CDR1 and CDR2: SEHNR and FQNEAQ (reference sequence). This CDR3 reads CASSFSSGGASSTGELFF. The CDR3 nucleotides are TGTGCCAGCAGCTTTTCTAGCGGGGGGGCATCGAGCACCGGGGAGCTGTTTTTT.

This CDR3 is CASSQVPSEAYEQYF. The DNA of the CDR3 is TGCGCCAGCAGCCAAGTTCCGTCCGAGGCCTACGAGCAGTACTTC. The rearrangement joins TRBV4-3 to TRBJ2-7; no clear D gene. The ends were cut back, 1 base at V and 2 bases at J, with 12 bases in the middle. The CDR3 spans 15 residues. Germline lookup yields CDR1 LGHNA and CDR2 YSLEER.

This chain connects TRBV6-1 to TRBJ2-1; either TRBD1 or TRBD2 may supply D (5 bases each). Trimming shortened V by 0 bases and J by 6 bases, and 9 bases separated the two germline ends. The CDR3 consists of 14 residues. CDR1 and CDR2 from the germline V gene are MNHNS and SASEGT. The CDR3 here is CASSEAEGLNEQFF. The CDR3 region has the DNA TGTGCCAGCAGTGAAGCCGAGGGGCTCAATGAGCAGTTCTTC.

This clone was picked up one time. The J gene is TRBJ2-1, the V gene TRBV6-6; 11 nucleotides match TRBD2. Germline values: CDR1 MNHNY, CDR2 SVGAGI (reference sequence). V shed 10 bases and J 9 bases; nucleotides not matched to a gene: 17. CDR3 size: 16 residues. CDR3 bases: TGTGCCACCGACCTGTTTAGCGGGGGGGGGTCGGGTGAGCAGTTCTTC. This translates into CATDLFSGGGSGEQFF.

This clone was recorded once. DNA for the CDR3: TGTGCCAGCACCCAACAGGGGGCTGGCTATGGCTACACCTTC. Protein product: CASTQQGAGYGYTF. This sequence joins TRBV28 and TRBJ1-2, with TRBD1 matching 9 bases. The CDR3 contains 14 residues. V shed 7 bases, J shed 4 bases, and the junction held 7 bases outside the gene matches. CDR1 is MDHEN, CDR2 SYDVKM, per germline.

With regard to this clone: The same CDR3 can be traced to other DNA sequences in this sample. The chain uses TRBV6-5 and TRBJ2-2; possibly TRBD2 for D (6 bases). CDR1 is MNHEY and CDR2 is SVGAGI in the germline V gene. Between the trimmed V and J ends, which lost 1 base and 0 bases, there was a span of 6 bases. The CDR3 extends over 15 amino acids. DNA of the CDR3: TGTGCCAGCAGTTACTGGGACTCGAACACCGGGGAGCTGTTTTTT. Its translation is CASSYWDSNTGELFF.

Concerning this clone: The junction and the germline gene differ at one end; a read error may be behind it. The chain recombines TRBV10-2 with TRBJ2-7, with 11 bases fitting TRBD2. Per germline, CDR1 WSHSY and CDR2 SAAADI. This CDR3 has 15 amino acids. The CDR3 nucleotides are TGCGCCAGCCGTGATCCAGGACTAGCGGGTTACGAGCAGTACTTC. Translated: CASRDPGLAGYEQYF.

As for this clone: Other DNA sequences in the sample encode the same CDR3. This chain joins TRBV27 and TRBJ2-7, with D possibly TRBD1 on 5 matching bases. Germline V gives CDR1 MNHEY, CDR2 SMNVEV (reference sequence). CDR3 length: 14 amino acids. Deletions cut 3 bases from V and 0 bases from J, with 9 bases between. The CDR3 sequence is CASSFQGFSYEQYF. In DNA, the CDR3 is TGTGCCAGCAGTTTCCAGGGTTTCTCCTACGAGCAGTACTTC.

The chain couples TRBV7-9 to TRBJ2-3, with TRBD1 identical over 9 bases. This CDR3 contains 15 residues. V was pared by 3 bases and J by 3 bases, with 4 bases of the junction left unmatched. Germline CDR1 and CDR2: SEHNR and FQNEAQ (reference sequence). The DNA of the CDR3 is TGTGCCAGCAGCTTCCGGGACAGGGTTACAGATACGCAGTATTTT. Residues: CASSFRDRVTDTQYF.

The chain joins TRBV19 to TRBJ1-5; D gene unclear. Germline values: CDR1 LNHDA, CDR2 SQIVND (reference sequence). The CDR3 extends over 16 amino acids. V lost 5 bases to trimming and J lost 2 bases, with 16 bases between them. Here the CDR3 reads CASSPGPFRGNQPQHF. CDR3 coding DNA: TGTGCCAGTAGTCCAGGACCCTTTAGGGGCAATCAGCCCCAGCATTTT. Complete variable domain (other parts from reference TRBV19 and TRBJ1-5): DGGITQSPKYLFRKEGQNVTLSCEQNLNHDAMYWYRQDPGQGLRLIYYSQIVNDFQKGDIAEGYSVSREKKESFPLTVTSAQKNPTAFYLCASSPGPFRGNQPQHFGDGTRLSIL.

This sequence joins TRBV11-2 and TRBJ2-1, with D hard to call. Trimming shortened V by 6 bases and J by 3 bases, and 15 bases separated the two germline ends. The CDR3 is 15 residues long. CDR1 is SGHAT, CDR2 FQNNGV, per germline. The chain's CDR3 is CASRQDPIYYNEQFF. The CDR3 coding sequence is TGTGCCAGCAGACAAGATCCCATCTACTACAATGAGCAGTTCTTC.